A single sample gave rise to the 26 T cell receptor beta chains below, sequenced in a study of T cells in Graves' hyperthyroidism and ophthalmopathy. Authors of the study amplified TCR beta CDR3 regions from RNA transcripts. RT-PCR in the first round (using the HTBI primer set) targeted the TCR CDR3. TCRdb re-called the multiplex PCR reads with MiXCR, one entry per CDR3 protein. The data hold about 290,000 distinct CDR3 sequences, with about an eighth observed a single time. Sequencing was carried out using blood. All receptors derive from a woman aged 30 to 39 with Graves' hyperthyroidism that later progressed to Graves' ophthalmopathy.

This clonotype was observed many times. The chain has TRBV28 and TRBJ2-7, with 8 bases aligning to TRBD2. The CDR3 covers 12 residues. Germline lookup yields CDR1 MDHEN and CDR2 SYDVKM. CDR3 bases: TGTGCGACCGCGGGGGGAGTGTACGAGCAGTACTTC. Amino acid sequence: CATAGGVYEQYF.

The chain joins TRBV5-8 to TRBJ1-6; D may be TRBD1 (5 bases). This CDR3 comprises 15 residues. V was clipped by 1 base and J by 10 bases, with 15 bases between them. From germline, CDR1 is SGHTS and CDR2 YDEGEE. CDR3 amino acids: CASSLPSREGSPLHF. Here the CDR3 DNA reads TGTGCCAGCAGCTTGCCTAGCAGGGAAGGATCACCCCTCCACTTT.

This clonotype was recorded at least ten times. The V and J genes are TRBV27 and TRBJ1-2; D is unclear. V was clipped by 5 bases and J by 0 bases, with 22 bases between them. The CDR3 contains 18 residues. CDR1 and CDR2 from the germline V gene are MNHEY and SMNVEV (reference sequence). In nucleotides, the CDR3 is TGTGCCAGCAGTCCACATCCGTCGCGGGGATTACCTAACTATGGCTACACCTTC. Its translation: CASSPHPSRGLPNYGYTF.

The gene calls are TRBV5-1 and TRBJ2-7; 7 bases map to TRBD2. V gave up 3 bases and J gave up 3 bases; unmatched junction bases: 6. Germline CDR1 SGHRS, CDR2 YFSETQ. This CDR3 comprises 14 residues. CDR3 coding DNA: TGCGCCAGCAGCTCCCAAGCGGGGCTCTACGAGCAGTACTTC. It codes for CASSSQAGLYEQYF.

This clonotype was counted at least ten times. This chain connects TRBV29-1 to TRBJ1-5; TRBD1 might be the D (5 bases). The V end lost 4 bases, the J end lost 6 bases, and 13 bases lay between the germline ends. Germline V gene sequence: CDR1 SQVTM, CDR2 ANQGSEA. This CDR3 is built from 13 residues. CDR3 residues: CSVGGPPGQPQHF. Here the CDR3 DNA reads TGCAGCGTTGGGGGACCTCCGGGTCAGCCCCAGCATTTT.

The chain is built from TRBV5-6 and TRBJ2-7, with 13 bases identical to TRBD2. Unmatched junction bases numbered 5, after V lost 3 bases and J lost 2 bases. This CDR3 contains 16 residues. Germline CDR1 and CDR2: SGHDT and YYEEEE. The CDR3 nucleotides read TGTGCCAGCAGCTATAGGACTAGCGGGAGTCCCTACGAGCAGTACTTC. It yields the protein CASSYRTSGSPYEQYF.

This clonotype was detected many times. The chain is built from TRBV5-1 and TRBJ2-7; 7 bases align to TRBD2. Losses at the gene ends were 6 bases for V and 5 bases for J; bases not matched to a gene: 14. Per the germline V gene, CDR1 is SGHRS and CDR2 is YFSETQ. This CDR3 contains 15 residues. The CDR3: CASTPMGEGPHEQYF. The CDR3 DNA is TGCGCCAGCACCCCAATGGGGGAGGGCCCCCACGAGCAGTACTTC.

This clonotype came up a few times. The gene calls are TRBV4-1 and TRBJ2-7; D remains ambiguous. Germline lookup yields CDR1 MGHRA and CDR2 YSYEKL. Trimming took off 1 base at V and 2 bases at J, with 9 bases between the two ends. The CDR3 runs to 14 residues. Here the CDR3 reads CASSQVGQAYEQYF. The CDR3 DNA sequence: TGCGCCAGCAGCCAAGTAGGGCAGGCCTACGAGCAGTACTTC.

CDR3 nucleotides: TGTGCCAGCAGCGTAGTGAGTGATTTGTCAGGGACGCAGTATTTT. This codes for CASSVVSDLSGTQYF. This chain links TRBV9 with TRBJ2-3; a possible D gene is TRBD1 (5 bases). Per germline, CDR1 SGDLS and CDR2 YYNGEE. This CDR3 region has 15 residues. V was shortened by 0 bases and J by 9 bases, with 17 bases between the two germline ends.

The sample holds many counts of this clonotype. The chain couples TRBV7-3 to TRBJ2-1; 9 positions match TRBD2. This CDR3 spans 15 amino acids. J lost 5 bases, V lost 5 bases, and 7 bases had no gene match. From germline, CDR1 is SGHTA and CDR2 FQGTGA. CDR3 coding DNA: TGTGCCAGCAGCCGAGGGACTAGCCCCGACAATGAGCAGTTCTTC. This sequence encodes CASSRGTSPDNEQFF.

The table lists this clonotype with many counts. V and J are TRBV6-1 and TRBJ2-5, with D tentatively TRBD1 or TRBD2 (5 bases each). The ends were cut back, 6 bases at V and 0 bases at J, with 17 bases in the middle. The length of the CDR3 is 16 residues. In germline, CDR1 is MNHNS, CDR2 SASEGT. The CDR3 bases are TGTGCCAGCAGCCCGGGACGGATATCGTACCAAGAGACCCAGTACTTC. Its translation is CASSPGRISYQETQYF.

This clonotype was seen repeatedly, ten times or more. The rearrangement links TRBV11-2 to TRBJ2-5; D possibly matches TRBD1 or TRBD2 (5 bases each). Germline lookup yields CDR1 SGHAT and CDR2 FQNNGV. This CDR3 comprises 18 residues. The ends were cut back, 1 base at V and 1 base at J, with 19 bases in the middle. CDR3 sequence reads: CASSLGVSGWDGQETQYF. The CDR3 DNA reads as TGTGCCAGCAGCTTAGGCGTGTCGGGTTGGGACGGCCAAGAGACCCAGTACTTC.

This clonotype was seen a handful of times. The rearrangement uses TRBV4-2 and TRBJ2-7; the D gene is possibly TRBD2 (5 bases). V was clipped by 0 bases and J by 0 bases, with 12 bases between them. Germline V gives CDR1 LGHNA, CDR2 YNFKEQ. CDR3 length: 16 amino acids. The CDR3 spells CASSQEEVSPSYEQYF. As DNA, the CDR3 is TGTGCCAGCAGCCAAGAGGAGGTGTCACCCTCCTACGAGCAGTACTTC.

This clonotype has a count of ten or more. CDR3 protein: CASSTQASYEQYF. The DNA of the CDR3 is TGTGCCAGCAGTACACAGGCTTCCTACGAGCAGTACTTC. This chain uses TRBV28 with TRBJ2-7, with a tentative D call TRBD1 (5 bases). The CDR3 totals 13 residues. CDR1 is MDHEN, CDR2 SYDVKM, per germline. The ends were cut back, 5 bases at V and 1 base at J, with 9 bases in the middle.

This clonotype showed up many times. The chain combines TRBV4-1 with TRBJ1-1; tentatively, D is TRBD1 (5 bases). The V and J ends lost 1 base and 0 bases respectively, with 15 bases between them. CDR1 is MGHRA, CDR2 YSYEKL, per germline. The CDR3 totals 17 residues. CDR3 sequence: CASSQVDMGFMNTEAFF. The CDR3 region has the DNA TGCGCCAGCAGCCAAGTGGACATGGGGTTCATGAACACTGAAGCTTTCTTT.

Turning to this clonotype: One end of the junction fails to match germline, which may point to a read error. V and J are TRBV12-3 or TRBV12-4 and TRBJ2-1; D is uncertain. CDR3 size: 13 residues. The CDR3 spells CASSLSQYSEQFF. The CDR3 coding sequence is TGTGCCAGCAGTTTATCACAGTACAGTGAGCAGTTCTTC.

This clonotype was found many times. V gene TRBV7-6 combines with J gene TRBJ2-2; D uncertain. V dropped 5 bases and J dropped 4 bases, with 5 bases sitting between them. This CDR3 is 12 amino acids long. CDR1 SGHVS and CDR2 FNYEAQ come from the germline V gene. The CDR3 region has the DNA TGTGCCAGCAGCACCTTCACCGGGGAGCTGTTTTTT. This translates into CASSTFTGELFF.

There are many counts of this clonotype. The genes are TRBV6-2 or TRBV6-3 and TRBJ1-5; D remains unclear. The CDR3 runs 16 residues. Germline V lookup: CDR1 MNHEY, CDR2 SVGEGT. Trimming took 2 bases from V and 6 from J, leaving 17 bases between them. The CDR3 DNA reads TGTGCCAGCAGTTACGCGGGGAGACGCGGCAGTCAGCCCCAGCATTTT. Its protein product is CASSYAGRRGSQPQHF.

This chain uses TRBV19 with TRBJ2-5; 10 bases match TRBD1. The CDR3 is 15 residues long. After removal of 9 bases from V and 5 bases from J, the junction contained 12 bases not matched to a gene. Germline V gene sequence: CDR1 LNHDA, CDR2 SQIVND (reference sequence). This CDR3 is CARLGQGGHLETQYF. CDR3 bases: TGTGCCAGACTCGGACAGGGGGGTCATTTGGAGACCCAGTACTTC.

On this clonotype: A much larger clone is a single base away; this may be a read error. The CDR3 protein is CASRVTSTDTQYF. In nucleotides, the CDR3 is TGTGCCAGCAGAGTAACTTCTACAGATACGCAGTATTTT. This chain joins TRBV2 and TRBJ2-3; D unresolved. The V gene's germline CDR1 is SNHLY and CDR2 FYNNEI. This CDR3 contains 13 residues. The V gene lost 6 bases and the J gene lost 3 bases, with 10 bases spanning the gap.

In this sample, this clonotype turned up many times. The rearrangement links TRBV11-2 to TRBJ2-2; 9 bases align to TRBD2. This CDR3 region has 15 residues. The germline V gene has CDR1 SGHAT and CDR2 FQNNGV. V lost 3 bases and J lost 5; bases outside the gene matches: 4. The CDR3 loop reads CASSFASGTTGELFF. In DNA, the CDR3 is TGTGCCAGCAGCTTTGCTAGCGGGACTACCGGGGAGCTGTTTTTT.

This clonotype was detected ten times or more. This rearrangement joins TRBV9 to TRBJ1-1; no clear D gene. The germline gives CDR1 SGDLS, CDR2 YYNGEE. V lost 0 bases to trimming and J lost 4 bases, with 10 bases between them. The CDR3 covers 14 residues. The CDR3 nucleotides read TGTGCCAGCAGCGTAGCTCCAGCTGGCACTGAAGCTTTCTTT. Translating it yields CASSVAPAGTEAFF.

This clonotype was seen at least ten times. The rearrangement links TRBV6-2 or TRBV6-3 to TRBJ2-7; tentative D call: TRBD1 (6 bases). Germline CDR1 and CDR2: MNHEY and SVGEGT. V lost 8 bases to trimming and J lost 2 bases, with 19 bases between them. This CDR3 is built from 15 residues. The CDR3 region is CASSSRTAFPYEQYF. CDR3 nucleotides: TGTGCCAGCTCCAGCAGGACAGCGTTCCCCTACGAGCAGTACTTC.

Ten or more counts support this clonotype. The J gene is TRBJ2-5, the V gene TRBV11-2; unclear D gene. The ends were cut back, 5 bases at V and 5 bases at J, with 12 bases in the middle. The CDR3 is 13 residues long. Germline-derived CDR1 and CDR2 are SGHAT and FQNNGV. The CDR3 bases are TGTGCCAGCAGCGTCACCCGAAGGGAGACCCAGTACTTC. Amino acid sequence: CASSVTRRETQYF.

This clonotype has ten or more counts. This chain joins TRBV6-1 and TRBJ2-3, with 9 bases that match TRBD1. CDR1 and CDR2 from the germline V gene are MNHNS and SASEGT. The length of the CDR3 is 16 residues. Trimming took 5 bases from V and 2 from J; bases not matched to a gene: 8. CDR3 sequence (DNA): TGTGCCAGCAGTCTCGGACAGGGGCGCATCACAGATACGCAGTATTTT. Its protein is CASSLGQGRITDTQYF.

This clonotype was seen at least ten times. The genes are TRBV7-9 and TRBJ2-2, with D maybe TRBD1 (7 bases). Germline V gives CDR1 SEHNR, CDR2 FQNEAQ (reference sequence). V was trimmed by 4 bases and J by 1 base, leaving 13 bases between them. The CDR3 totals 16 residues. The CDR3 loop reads CASSSRQGGNTGELFF. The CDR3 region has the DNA TGTGCCAGCAGCTCAAGACAGGGAGGGAACACCGGGGAGCTGTTTTTT. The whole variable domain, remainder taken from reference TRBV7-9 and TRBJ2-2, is DTGVSQNPRHKITKRGQNVTFRCDPISEHNRLYWYRQTLGQGPEFLTYFQNEAQLEKSRLLSDRFSAERPKGSFSTLEIQRTEQGDSAMYLCASSSRQGGNTGELFFGEGSRLTVL.